Sequencing of this T cell receptor beta chain was carried out in a study of T cell responses to AZD1222 COVID-19 vaccine. Overall study findings and caveats: Rises in breadth and depth of Spike-specific TCRs came after two AZD1222 doses. Possibly, clonal diversity was underestimated; donors were largely white British and included more females. Of spike-specific TCRs, nearly half reportedly target regions left unmutated in variants.

Profiled with immunoSEQ multiplex PCR; TCRdb holds only in-frame clones, not every one. Of 55,000 to 90,000 clones listed, roughly 84% are singletons. Points on this clone: Its antigen is unidentified.

The CDR3 covers 14 residues. Per the germline V gene, CDR1 is SGHTA and CDR2 is FQGNSA. Trimming took 1 base from V and 9 from J, leaving 15 bases between them. The chain combines TRBV7-2 with TRBJ1-2; D might be TRBD1 (6 bases). This clonotype originated in an adult in good health. This specimen was peripheral blood, taken on day 0 of AZD1222 vaccination. CDR3 sequence reads: CASSLEGQTGRYTF. Here the CDR3 DNA reads TGTGCCAGCAGCTTAGAAGGACAGACTGGGCGCTACACCTTC. Variable domain in full (rest from reference TRBV7-2 and TRBJ1-2): GAGVSQSPSNKVTEKGKDVELRCDPISGHTALYWYRQSLGQGLEFLIYFQGNSAPDKSGLPSDRFSAERTGGSVSTLTIQRTQQEDSAVYLCASSLEGQTGRYTFGSGTRLTVV.